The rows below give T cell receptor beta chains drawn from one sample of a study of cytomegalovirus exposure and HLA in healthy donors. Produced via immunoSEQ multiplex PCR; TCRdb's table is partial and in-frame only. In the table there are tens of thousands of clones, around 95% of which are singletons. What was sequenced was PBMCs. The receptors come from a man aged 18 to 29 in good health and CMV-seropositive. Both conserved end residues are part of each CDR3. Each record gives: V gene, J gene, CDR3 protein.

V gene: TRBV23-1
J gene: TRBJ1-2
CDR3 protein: CASIGPCGGYTF

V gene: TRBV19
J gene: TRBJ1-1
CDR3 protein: CASSWGTGMNTEAFF

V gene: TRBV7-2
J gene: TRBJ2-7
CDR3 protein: CASSTRQGSSYEQYF

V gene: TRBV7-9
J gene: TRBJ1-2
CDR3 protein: CASSSSGQNYGYTF

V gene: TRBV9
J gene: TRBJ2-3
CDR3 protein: CASSRGDTQYF

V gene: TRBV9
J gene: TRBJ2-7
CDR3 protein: CASSPGEGAGSYEQYF

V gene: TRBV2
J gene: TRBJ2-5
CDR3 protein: CASMGGPGRETQYF

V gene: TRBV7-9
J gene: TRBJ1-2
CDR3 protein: CASSSQGVTYGYTF

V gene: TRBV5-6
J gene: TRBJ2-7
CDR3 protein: CASSLGQGVGEQYF

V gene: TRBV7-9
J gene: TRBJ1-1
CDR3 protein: CASSLVSGRNTEAFF

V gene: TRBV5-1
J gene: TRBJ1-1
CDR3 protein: CASSYLQGPSAEAFF

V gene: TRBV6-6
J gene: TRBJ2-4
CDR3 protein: CASSYSVGGKNIQYF

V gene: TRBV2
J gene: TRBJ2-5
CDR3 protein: CASSEISGREETQYF

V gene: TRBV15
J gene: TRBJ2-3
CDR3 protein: CATSRGLSGMGADTQYF

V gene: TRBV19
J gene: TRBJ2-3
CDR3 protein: CASSVSGNPDTQYF

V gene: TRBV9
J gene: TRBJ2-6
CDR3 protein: CATGQGVSGANVLTF

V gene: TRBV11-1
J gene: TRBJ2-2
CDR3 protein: CASSSGGSPANTGELFF

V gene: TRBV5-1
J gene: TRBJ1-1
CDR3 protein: CASSPPRIGGWNTEAFF

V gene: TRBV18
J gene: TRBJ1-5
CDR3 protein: CASSLSSVFSQPQHF

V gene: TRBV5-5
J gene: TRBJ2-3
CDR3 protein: CASSSGLAGGWNSTDTQYF

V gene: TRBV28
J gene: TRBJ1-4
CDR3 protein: CASSLWGRGEKLFF

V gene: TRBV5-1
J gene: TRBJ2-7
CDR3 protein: CASSVDQGYSEQYF